These 27 T cell receptor beta chains were all obtained from the same sample, sequenced in a study of blood T cell repertoires in COVID-19. The table came from immunoSEQ multiplex PCR; TCRdb's copy has only in-frame clones and leaves some out. There are 200,000 to 250,000 clones in the sample; 85% to 90% occur only once, and roughly 14% lies in the top ten. The sequencing sample was made of PBMCs or T cells enriched from blood (not recorded which). The receptors were gathered from a woman in her 50s with acute COVID-19.

The chain has TRBV2 and TRBJ2-4; the D gene is possibly TRBD2 (6 bases). From germline, CDR1 is SNHLY and CDR2 FYNNEI. Between the trimmed V and J ends, which lost 7 bases and 7 bases, there was a span of 17 bases. The CDR3 is made up of 14 amino acids. The CDR3 here is CASTEELAPNIQYF. CDR3 coding DNA: TGTGCCAGCACCGAGGAACTAGCCCCGAACATTCAGTACTTC.

The V gene is TRBV9, the J gene TRBJ1-1; perhaps TRBD1 as D (5 bases). Looked up from germline, CDR1 is SGDLS and CDR2 is YYNGEE. The CDR3 has 12 residues. Trimming shortened V by 0 bases and J by 6 bases, and 6 bases separated the two germline ends. CDR3 sequence: CASSVGGPEAFF. The CDR3, as DNA: TGTGCCAGCAGCGTAGGGGGCCCTGAAGCTTTCTTT.

The chain joins TRBV30 to TRBJ1-2, with 7 bases aligning to TRBD1. The CDR3 is made up of 12 amino acids. Losses at the gene ends were 4 bases for V and 4 bases for J; bases not matched to a gene: 3. CDR1 GTSNPN and CDR2 SVGIG come from the germline V gene (reference sequence). CDR3 sequence reads: CAWIDRAYGYTF. The CDR3 DNA follows: TGTGCCTGGATAGACAGGGCCTATGGCTACACCTTC.

V is TRBV7-3 and J is TRBJ2-1; 9 bases are shared with TRBD2. Trimming cost V 4 bases and J 4 bases; bases outside gene matches: 5. The CDR3 covers 15 residues. Germline V gives CDR1 SGHTA, CDR2 FQGTGA. CDR3 sequence reads: CASSSTSGRYNEQFF. The CDR3 DNA reads TGTGCCAGCAGCTCGACTAGCGGTCGATACAATGAGCAGTTCTTC. Based on the CDR3 plus reference TRBV7-3 and TRBJ2-1, the full variable domain is GAGVSQTPSNKVTEKGKYVELRCDPISGHTALYWYRQSLGQGPEFLIYFQGTGAADDSGLPNDRFFAVRPEGSVSTLKIQRTERGDSAVYLCASSSTSGRYNEQFFGPGTRLTVL.

The chain combines TRBV27 with TRBJ2-1; possibly TRBD2 for D (7 bases). The CDR3 has 13 residues. Germline V gives CDR1 MNHEY, CDR2 SMNVEV (reference sequence). V was cut by 5 bases and J by 7 bases, with 12 bases left in between. The CDR3 region is CASSGGGPNEQFF. The CDR3 DNA follows: TGTGCCAGCAGTGGGGGGGGGCCGAATGAGCAGTTCTTC.

This chain links TRBV6-2 or TRBV6-3 with TRBJ1-5; D is undetermined. CDR1 is MNHEY, CDR2 SVGEGT, per germline. The CDR3 extends over 16 amino acids. Trimming took 5 bases from V and 0 from J, leaving 14 bases between them. The CDR3 region is CASSPLEIYSNQPQHF. In DNA form, the CDR3 reads TGTGCCAGCAGTCCCCTAGAAATCTATAGCAATCAGCCCCAGCATTTT.

The rearrangement links TRBV4-1 to TRBJ2-7; TRBD1 might be the D (6 bases). The V gene lost 4 bases and the J gene lost 2 bases, with 12 bases spanning the gap. The length of the CDR3 is 14 residues. Germline-derived CDR1 and CDR2 are MGHRA and YSYEKL. CDR3 sequence: CASSLTTGTYEQYF. DNA for the CDR3: TGCGCCAGCAGCCTTACGACAGGAACCTACGAGCAGTACTTC.

CDR3 DNA: TGTGCCAGCAGCTTGGAGTCAGGGGCGGACGACACCTTC. This gives the protein CASSLESGADDTF. This sequence joins TRBV5-4 and TRBJ1-2; a possible D gene is TRBD1 (6 bases). The CDR3 is 13 amino acids. Germline CDR1 reads SGHNT; CDR2 reads YYREEE (reference sequence). Deletions cut 0 bases from V and 12 bases from J, with 15 bases between.

This clone showed up just once. J is TRBJ2-1 and V is TRBV18; 12 nucleotides line up with TRBD2. This CDR3 has 14 residues. The trim removed 3 bases at V and 13 bases at J, leaving 7 bases unmatched. The germline V gene encodes CDR1 KGHSH and CDR2 LQKENI. CDR3 in DNA: TGTGCCAGCTCACCGATGACTAGCGGGAGCGATCAGTTCTTC. It translates to CASSPMTSGSDQFF.

The V gene is TRBV2, the J gene TRBJ2-7; D may be TRBD1 (6 bases). With 6 bases removed from V and 10 bases from J, the gap between germline ends came to 22 bases. The CDR3 is made up of 14 amino acids. Looked up from germline, CDR1 is SNHLY and CDR2 is FYNNEI. The CDR3 sequence is CASRRTEDTIGQYF. The CDR3 DNA follows: TGTGCCAGCAGAAGGACAGAGGATACTATCGGCCAGTACTTC.

The rearrangement joins TRBV28 to TRBJ1-5; TRBD1 agrees at 8 bases. Germline CDR1 is MDHEN and CDR2 is SYDVKM. This CDR3 has 14 residues. Unmatched junction bases numbered 10, after V lost 6 bases and J lost 9 bases. CDR3 coding DNA: TGTGCCAGCAGCCCCGGGACAGGCCTTAGGCCCCAGCATTTT. Its protein product is CASSPGTGLRPQHF.

This chain connects TRBV15 to TRBJ1-5; D not resolved. The CDR3 runs to 15 residues. From germline, CDR1 is LNHNV and CDR2 YYDKDF (reference sequence). The ends were cut back, 5 bases at V and 4 bases at J, with 15 bases in the middle. The CDR3 DNA reads as TGTGCCACCAGCCCACGTGGCCTTGCTAATCAGCCCCAGCATTTT. This encodes CATSPRGLANQPQHF.

The V and J genes are TRBV5-1 and TRBJ2-5, with D tentatively TRBD1 (6 bases). Trimming took off 2 bases at V and 1 base at J, with 15 bases between the two ends. The CDR3 runs 16 residues. Germline lookup yields CDR1 SGHRS and CDR2 YFSETQ. This CDR3 is CASSFGTTLSQETQYF. The CDR3 DNA reads as TGCGCCAGCAGCTTTGGGACAACTTTAAGCCAAGAGACCCAGTACTTC.

The J gene is TRBJ1-5, the V gene TRBV12-3 or TRBV12-4, with 11 bases identical to TRBD1. Unmatched junction bases numbered 3, after V lost 8 bases and J lost 6 bases. CDR3 size: 13 residues. Written as DNA, the CDR3 is TGTGCCAGCGGACAGGGGGCGGCTCAGCCCCAGCATTTT. Translating gives CASGQGAAQPQHF.

This CDR3 is CASSIFGGSGNTIYF. The CDR3 DNA sequence: TGTGCCAGCAGTATATTCGGGGGCTCTGGAAACACCATATATTTT. V and J are TRBV27 and TRBJ1-3, with D maybe TRBD1 (5 bases). This CDR3 has 15 residues. Deletions cut 5 bases from V and 0 bases from J, with 11 bases between. Germline CDR1 is MNHEY and CDR2 is SMNVEV (reference sequence).

The rearrangement joins TRBV5-1 to TRBJ2-1; 10 bases fit TRBD1. The ends lost 2 bases at V and 7 bases at J; junction bases unmatched: 6. Germline values: CDR1 SGHRS, CDR2 YFSETQ. The CDR3 has 15 amino acids. The CDR3 bases are TGCGCCAGCAGCTTCCAGACAGGGGGCCGGAATGAGCAGTTCTTC. This codes for CASSFQTGGRNEQFF.

The chain couples TRBV27 to TRBJ2-5; D perhaps matches TRBD1 (6 bases). V dropped 2 bases and J dropped 6 bases, with 16 bases sitting between them. CDR3 length: 15 amino acids. The germline V gene has CDR1 MNHEY and CDR2 SMNVEV (reference sequence). Here the CDR3 reads CASSLMAGVLQTQYF. The CDR3 nucleotides are TGTGCCAGCAGTTTAATGGCAGGGGTTTTGCAGACCCAGTACTTC.

The chain combines TRBV4-1 with TRBJ2-2; 9 bases line up with TRBD1. The CDR3 is 16 amino acids. Looked up from germline, CDR1 is MGHRA and CDR2 is YSYEKL. The J segment lost 5 bases and the V segment lost 1 base, leaving 5 bases of the junction unmatched. The CDR3 DNA reads as TGCGCCAGCAGCCAAGCTCGGGGACAGGGAACCGGGGAGCTGTTTTTT. This gives the protein CASSQARGQGTGELFF.

The rearrangement uses TRBV5-4 and TRBJ2-2, with D possibly TRBD2 on 6 matching bases. Trimming stripped 5 bases from V and 2 bases from J, with 10 bases between. This CDR3 is built from 14 residues. Looked up from germline, CDR1 is SGHNT and CDR2 is YYREEE (reference sequence). The DNA for the CDR3 is TGTGCCAGCAGGCGGGACTCCAACACCGGGGAGCTGTTTTTT. It translates to CASRRDSNTGELFF.

There are a few counts of this clone. The chain uses TRBV6-6 and TRBJ2-2, with a possible D match to TRBD1 (5 bases). This CDR3 is 15 amino acids long. Per the germline V gene, CDR1 is MNHNY and CDR2 is SVGAGI (reference sequence). Trimming left V 6 bases short and J 4 bases short, with 15 bases between. The CDR3 DNA reads TGTGCCAGCAGAGGGGTTTCGGTGGGCACCGGGGAGCTGTTTTTT. This codes for CASRGVSVGTGELFF.

The genes are TRBV30 and TRBJ1-1, with 9 nucleotides matching TRBD1. The CDR3 length is 12 residues. Germline loops: CDR1 GTSNPN, CDR2 SVGIG (reference sequence). The trim removed 3 bases at V and 4 bases at J, leaving 0 bases unmatched. CDR3 sequence (DNA): TGTGCCTGGAGGACAGGGGGCACTGAAGCTTTCTTT. It yields the protein CAWRTGGTEAFF.

This clone was seen a single time. The V and J genes are TRBV4-2 and TRBJ2-7; 8 nucleotides match TRBD2. This CDR3 comprises 15 residues. CDR1 is LGHNA and CDR2 is YNFKEQ in the germline V gene. With 1 base clipped from V and 9 bases from J, the junction kept 11 bases outside the gene matches. The CDR3 DNA reads as TGTGCCAGCAGCCAAGGTCCAGGGACTAGTGGGCCGCAGTACTTC. This codes for CASSQGPGTSGPQYF.

The J gene is TRBJ2-7, the V gene TRBV10-3, with D possibly being TRBD2 (7 bases). The CDR3 totals 14 residues. Germline CDR1 is ENHRY and CDR2 is SYGVKD. V lost 3 bases and J lost 0, with 9 bases in between. This CDR3 reads CAISDRGGSYEQYF. DNA of the CDR3: TGTGCCATCAGTGATAGGGGGGGCTCCTACGAGCAGTACTTC.

J is TRBJ1-1 and V is TRBV7-7; 8 bases align to TRBD1. With V trimmed by 0 bases and J by 1 base, 4 bases remained unmatched. The CDR3 is 16 amino acids. CDR1 is SSHAT, CDR2 FNYEAQ, per germline (reference sequence). The CDR3 loop is CASSLANDRGNTEAFF. The CDR3 coding sequence is TGTGCCAGCAGCTTAGCGAACGACAGGGGGAACACTGAAGCTTTCTTT. Complete variable domain (other parts from reference TRBV7-7 and TRBJ1-1): GAGVSQSPRYKVTKRGQDVTLRCDPISSHATLYWYQQALGQGPEFLTYFNYEAQPDKSGLPSDRFSAERPEGSISTLTIQRTEQRDSAMYRCASSLANDRGNTEAFFGQGTRLTVV.

This chain uses TRBV28 with TRBJ1-6; D might be TRBD1 (6 bases). Trimming removed 5 bases from V and 10 bases from J, with 15 bases in between. The CDR3 contains 14 residues. Germline loops: CDR1 MDHEN, CDR2 SYDVKM. The CDR3 region has the DNA TGTGCCAGCAGTACTCACAGGGACGGGTCACCCCTCCACTTT. Encoded protein: CASSTHRDGSPLHF.

V and J are TRBV28 and TRBJ1-2; the match to TRBD1 covers 10 bases. The CDR3 runs to 14 residues. Losses at the gene ends were 8 bases for V and 6 bases for J; bases not matched to a gene: 9. Germline CDR1 is MDHEN and CDR2 is SYDVKM. The CDR3 is CASSRQGARDGYTF. Here the CDR3 DNA reads TGTGCCAGCTCTCGACAGGGGGCAAGGGATGGCTACACCTTC.

This chain links TRBV7-6 with TRBJ1-1; possibly TRBD1 for D (5 bases). In germline, CDR1 is SGHVS, CDR2 FNYEAQ. The V gene lost 5 bases and the J gene lost 6 bases, with 10 bases spanning the gap. CDR3 size: 12 residues. CDR3 sequence reads: CASSKDSAEAFF. The CDR3 DNA reads TGTGCCAGCAGCAAAGACAGTGCTGAAGCTTTCTTT.